The source of this TCR beta chain is a study of cytomegalovirus exposure and HLA in healthy donors. Study results and caveats: Researchers catalogued about 150 TCR beta chains as cytomegalovirus-associated. One later analysis, an examination of the 100 to 150 validation repertoires, found that first-cohort TCR clusters tended to co-occur in them. Specificity for CMV antigens was confirmed in vitro for a few of the CMV-associated chains. Usually a TCR sequence was rare, but some public TCRs were found in many donors.

Profiled with immunoSEQ multiplex PCR; TCRdb holds only in-frame clones, not every one. The sample lists fewer than 150,000 clones, approximately 86% occurring once. V trimming: 0 bases; J trimming: 1 base; junction bases outside the gene matches: 5. CDR1 LGHNA and CDR2 YNFKEQ come from the germline V gene. CDR3 length: 16 residues. In the case of this clone: Its antigen is undetermined.

Sequenced sample: PBMCs. This sequence was found in a man aged 18 to 30 in good health and CMV-seropositive. The chain links TRBV4-2 to TRBJ2-7, with 8 positions matching TRBD2. The CDR3, as DNA: TGTGCCAGCAGCCAAGAGGTTGGACTAGCATCCTACGAGCAGTACTTC. This gives the protein CASSQEVGLASYEQYF.